The clone carrying this T cell receptor (beta chain) appeared a few times. Its antigen is currently unknown. The source of the sample is a study of CD8 T cells in ankylosing spondylitis. General study results and limits: Those disease-linked clones were CD8+; they were also relatively rare in peripheral blood. In synovial fluid and blood from reactive arthritis, some motif variants were previously reported. Roughly eight highly homologous variants made up a TCR beta motif that seemed to typify ankylosing spondylitis blood.

The V gene's germline CDR1 is MNHEY and CDR2 SMNVEV (reference sequence). The CDR3 runs 16 residues. Losses at the gene ends were 5 bases for V and 4 bases for J; bases not matched to a gene: 10. Each CDR3 protein gets one entry after TCRdb re-called the 5' RACE reads with MiXCR. Of hundreds of thousands of distinct CDR3 sequences in the sample, about 12% were seen once. V and J are TRBV27 and TRBJ2-3, with 9 bases matching TRBD2. This clonotype was obtained from a male donor with ankylosing spondylitis. Sequenced material: blood, either unsorted or a sorted T cell fraction (not recorded which). DNA of the CDR3: TGTGCCAGCAGTCTAAAGGCTAGCGGGAACGCAGATACGCAGTATTTT. Translated: CASSLKASGNADTQYF.